The source of this TCR beta chain is a study of cytotoxic CD8 clonotypes in ibrutinib-treated CLL. Whole-study context: Responses comprised about 25 partial and 2 complete; at median approximately 72 months, roughly 15 remained remitted and some twelve progressed. Study-level results: Baseline clonality was higher than in age-matched healthy donors and moved in step with circulating CD8+ T-cell counts.

Using immunoSEQ multiplex PCR, the repertoire was profiled, and TCRdb retains in-frame clones only, with some absent. The table lists about 50,000 clones, 45% to 60% of them singletons, with around 30% in the top ten. Concerning this clone: The target antigen is unknown.

The specimen comprised PBMCs, sampled after 24 months of ibrutinib treatment. The sequence was collected from a human donor with chronic lymphocytic leukemia.

The CDR3 DNA reads TGTGCCAGCAGCCCCCAGACAGCTGGAAACACCATATATTTT. This gives the protein CASSPQTAGNTIYF. V usage is TRBV9 and J usage is TRBJ1-3, with D possibly TRBD1 on 5 matching bases. Germline CDR1 and CDR2: SGDLS and YYNGEE. The V end was cut by 4 bases, the J end by 2 bases, with 10 bases between. The CDR3 extends over 14 amino acids.